The 27 T cell receptor beta chains below come from one sample, sequenced in a study of immune heterogeneity within non-small cell lung tumors. Bulk tumor genomic DNA, roughly 600 ng per sample, was used as template. Biopsies that were spaced far apart were taken, several per primary tumor, during surgery. Enrolled patients presented with newly diagnosed, previously untreated non-small cell lung cancer and underwent curative surgery. Multiplex PCR was performed with 32 V and 13 J primers, and it amplified TCR beta CDR3. TCRdb itself ran the multiplex PCR reads through MiXCR, one entry per CDR3 protein. Counted here are over 25,000 distinct CDR3 sequences, about 30% occurring once; the ten biggest clones make up about 4%. Sequenced: lung tumor tissue. Receptor source: a man between 40 and 49 years old with non-small cell lung cancer.

This clonotype was counted many times. The gene calls are TRBV7-9 and TRBJ1-3, with TRBD1 identical over 7 bases. The CDR3 extends over 16 amino acids. CDR1 SEHNR and CDR2 FQNEAQ come from the germline V gene (reference sequence). Unmatched junction bases numbered 5, after V lost 0 bases and J lost 3 bases. The chain's CDR3 is CASSLAGGAGGNTIYF. Written as DNA, the CDR3 is TGTGCCAGCAGCTTAGCAGGGGGCGCGGGTGGAAACACCATATATTTT.

This clonotype was counted many times. The chain employs TRBV30 and TRBJ1-2; possible D gene TRBD1, 5 bases. Trimming left V 2 bases short and J 2 bases short, with 15 bases between. The CDR3 length is 15 residues. Germline V gene lookup returns CDR1 GTSNPN and CDR2 SVGIG (reference sequence). This CDR3 reads CAWSLPGRTNYGYTF. The DNA of the CDR3 is TGTGCCTGGAGTCTCCCGGGACGGACGAACTATGGCTACACCTTC.

On this clonotype: The germline gene is not matched at one end of the junction; a read error may be the cause. V and J are TRBV7-2 and TRBJ1-5; a weak D match, TRBD1 (5 bases). This CDR3 region has 15 residues. Germline CDR1 SGHTA, CDR2 FQGNSA. The CDR3 sequence is CASSLGQNSNQTQHF. The CDR3 DNA is TGTGCCAGCAGCTTAGGACAGAATAGCAATCAGACCCAGCATTTT. Full variable domain (remainder filled in from reference TRBV7-2 and TRBJ1-5): GAGVSQSPSNKVTEKGKDVELRCDPISGHTALYWYRQSLGQGLEFLIYFQGNSAPDKSGLPSDRFSAERTGGSVSTLTIQRTQQEDSAVYLCASSLGQNSNQTQHFGDGTRLSIL.

This clonotype appeared many times. The genes are TRBV6-1 and TRBJ2-7; TRBD2 matches at 7 bases. J was trimmed by 6 bases and V by 5 bases; bases with no gene match: 16. Germline assignment: CDR1 MNHNS and CDR2 SASEGT. The length of the CDR3 is 16 residues. The CDR3 here is CASSQGGGSLLGEQYF. As DNA, the CDR3 is TGTGCCAGCAGTCAGGGCGGCGGGAGCTTATTGGGCGAGCAGTACTTC.

This clonotype occurred a few times. The chain carries TRBV24-1 and TRBJ2-4; 7 bases align to TRBD1. CDR1 and CDR2 from the germline V gene are KGHDR and SFDVKD. V lost 12 bases, J lost 1 base, and 23 bases stayed unmatched. This CDR3 has 19 residues. CDR3 protein: CAPTGTAELSLMAKNIQYF. CDR3 DNA sequence: TGTGCCCCCACCGGGACAGCCGAGCTTAGTCTTATGGCCAAAAACATTCAGTACTTC.

The table lists this clonotype with a few counts. This chain joins TRBV9 and TRBJ2-2, with TRBD2 matching over 12 bases. Germline loops: CDR1 SGDLS, CDR2 YYNGEE. The ends lost 0 bases at V and 8 bases at J; junction bases unmatched: 2. There are 15 residues in the CDR3. The CDR3 DNA is TGTGCCAGCAGCGTAGGACTAGCGGGAGAGGGGGAGCTGTTTTTT. Its protein product is CASSVGLAGEGELFF.

A remark on this clonotype: A much larger clone sits a single nucleotide away, making a read error possible. This rearrangement joins TRBV6-5 to TRBJ2-7; D unclear. Trimming left V 4 bases short and J 9 bases short, with 22 bases between. CDR1 MNHEY and CDR2 SVGAGI come from the germline V gene. The CDR3 runs 15 residues. The DNA of the CDR3 is TGTGCCAGCAGTTCGGGTTTAGAATCGAGTTCTGGGCAGTACTTC. Translated, it gives CASSSGLESSSGQYF.

As to this clonotype: A much larger clonotype is one base distant, so this may be a read error. The chain has TRBV6-1 and TRBJ2-7; D is unresolved. The CDR3 loop spans 14 amino acids. Germline CDR1 reads MNHNS; CDR2 reads SASEGT. V was pared by 2 bases and J by 6 bases, with 14 bases between. The CDR3 loop is CASSEPPSIAEQYF. CDR3 DNA: TGTGCCAGCAGTGAACCGCCCTCTATCGCCGAGCAGTACTTC.

This clonotype has more than one count but fewer than ten. The rearrangement uses TRBV11-2 and TRBJ2-3; the D gene is possibly TRBD1 (6 bases). V was trimmed by 5 bases and J by 1 base, leaving 16 bases between them. CDR1 is SGHAT, CDR2 FQNNGV, per germline. CDR3 length equals 16 residues. The CDR3 is CASSPGTYLRTDTQYF. The CDR3 DNA is TGTGCCAGCAGCCCCGGGACATACCTCCGCACAGATACGCAGTATTTT.

This clonotype was picked up a small number of times. The chain joins TRBV29-1 to TRBJ1-1, with a weak D call TRBD1 (5 bases). Trimming removed 3 bases at V and 6 bases at J, with 17 bases between. Germline-derived CDR1 and CDR2 are SQVTM and ANQGSEA. CDR3 size: 14 residues. The CDR3 sequence is CSVDWGLGGAEAFF. CDR3 nucleotides: TGCAGCGTTGATTGGGGGTTGGGTGGAGCTGAAGCTTTCTTT. The full variable domain, rest sourced from reference TRBV29-1 and TRBJ1-1, is SAVISQKPSRDICQRGTSLTIQCQVDSQVTMMFWYRQQPGQSLTLIATANQGSEATYESGFVIDKFPISRPNLTFSTLTVSNMSPEDSSIYLCSVDWGLGGAEAFFGQGTRLTVV.

A note on this clonotype: A much larger clonotype is one base distant, so this may be a read error. The chain is built from TRBV19 and TRBJ1-2, with D maybe TRBD1 (5 bases). CDR1 and CDR2 (germline): LNHDA, SQIVND (reference sequence). CDR3 length: 13 residues. CDR3 in amino acids: CVSSRDGPYGYTF. CDR3 bases: TGTGTCAGTAGTCGGGACGGTCCATATGGCTACACCTTC.

This clonotype was observed a handful of times. The gene calls are TRBV7-2 and TRBJ1-3, with 7 nucleotides matching TRBD1. The CDR3 loop spans 13 amino acids. Trimming at V came to 5 bases and at J to 6 bases, leaving 4 bases not matched to a gene. In germline, CDR1 is SGHTA, CDR2 FQGNSA. In DNA, the CDR3 is TGTGCCAGCAGCCCGGGACAGCTAAACACCATATATTTT. Its protein is CASSPGQLNTIYF.

Points on this clonotype: One base away lies a much larger clone, so this may be a sequencing read error. The CDR3 end shows no conserved phenylalanine or tryptophan, and so a read error is likely. The V call is TRBV5-1, the J call TRBJ1-2; no clear D gene. The CDR3 consists of 15 residues. The ends were cut back, 4 bases at V and 2 bases at J, with 15 bases in the middle. Germline V gene data show CDR1 as SGHRS and CDR2 as YFSETQ. CDR3 sequence: CASSPTDLGNYGYTL. CDR3 sequence (DNA): TGCGCCAGCAGCCCGACGGATTTGGGCAACTATGGCTACACCCTC.

This sequence joins TRBV5-1 and TRBJ2-2; the D is unclear. Germline CDR1 is SGHRS and CDR2 is YFSETQ. V was shortened by 0 bases and J by 4 bases, with 19 bases between the two germline ends. This CDR3 spans 18 amino acids. CDR3 coding DNA: TGCGCCAGCAGCTTGGAATTGTTATCAGCGACGGGCACCGGGGAGCTGTTTTTT. It translates to CASSLELLSATGTGELFF.

This clonotype appeared many times. This rearrangement joins TRBV5-1 to TRBJ2-1; TRBD2 aligns across 10 bases. Germline CDR1 and CDR2: SGHRS and YFSETQ. This CDR3 has 15 amino acids. The J segment lost 3 bases and the V segment lost 4 bases, leaving 4 bases of the junction unmatched. The CDR3 DNA sequence: TGCGCCAGCAGCCTTGGACTAGCGGTCTACAATGAGCAGTTCTTC. It yields the protein CASSLGLAVYNEQFF.

The V gene is TRBV5-5, the J gene TRBJ1-3; TRBD1 matches at 9 bases. The trim removed 4 bases at V and 0 bases at J, leaving 14 bases unmatched. The CDR3 has 19 residues. CDR1 is SGHKS, CDR2 YYEKEE, per germline (reference sequence). For the CDR3, the DNA is TGTGCCAGCAGCCCCGGGACAGGGAATTGGGCCATCTCTGGAAACACCATATATTTT. Translation gives CASSPGTGNWAISGNTIYF. The full variable domain, completed using reference TRBV5-5 and TRBJ1-3, is DAGVTQSPTHLIKTRGQQVTLRCSPISGHKSVSWYQQVLGQGPQFIFQYYEKEERGRGNFPDRFSARQFPNYSSELNVNALLLGDSALYLCASSPGTGNWAISGNTIYFGEGSWLTVV.

Comments on this clonotype: A much larger clone differs by one base, so this may be a read error. The chain couples TRBV28 to TRBJ2-7, with 9 positions matching TRBD1. Germline lookup yields CDR1 MDHEN and CDR2 SYDVKM. The CDR3 is 15 residues long. The CDR3 sequence: CASRRTGTGFSFSLF. CDR3 nucleotide sequence: TGTGCCAGCAGGCGCACCGGGACAGGGTTTTCATTTTCCTTATTC.

With respect to this clonotype: A much bigger clone sits one base away, suggesting this may be a read error. This sequence joins TRBV6-1 and TRBJ2-7; 8 bases align to TRBD1. Per the germline V gene, CDR1 is MNHNS and CDR2 is SASEGT. With V trimmed by 6 bases and J by 0 bases, 10 bases remained unmatched. This CDR3 comprises 16 residues. CDR3 residues: CASSRKGQGGSYEQYF. For the CDR3, the DNA is TGTGCCAGCAGCCGTAAAGGACAGGGAGGCTCCTACGAGCAGTACTTC.

This chain connects TRBV4-2 to TRBJ2-1; no reliable D call. CDR3 size: 12 residues. CDR1 and CDR2 from the germline V gene are LGHNA and YNFKEQ. The germline V and J ends were trimmed by 0 bases and 12 bases, with 9 bases remaining between them. CDR3 in DNA: TGTGCCAGCAGCCAAGAGTTCGGTGTGCAGTTCTTC. This gives the protein CASSQEFGVQFF.

This clonotype occurred many times. The chain joins TRBV28 to TRBJ2-3, with D hard to call. V dropped 2 bases and J dropped 3 bases, with 12 bases sitting between them. This CDR3 spans 15 amino acids. Germline values: CDR1 MDHEN, CDR2 SYDVKM. CDR3 residues: CASSLRLEVTDTQYF. CDR3 in DNA: TGTGCCAGCAGTTTAAGGCTAGAGGTTACAGATACGCAGTATTTT. The whole variable domain, filled in from reference TRBV28 and TRBJ2-3, reads DVKVTQSSRYLVKRTGEKVFLECVQDMDHENMFWYRQDPGLGLRLIYFSYDVKMKEKGDIPEGYSVSREKKERFSLILESASTNQTSMYLCASSLRLEVTDTQYFGPGTRLTVL.

This clonotype was observed at least ten times. V and J are TRBV28 and TRBJ1-6, with a tentative D call TRBD1 (5 bases). The CDR3 length is 14 residues. V lost 9 bases to trimming and J lost 7 bases, with 16 bases between them. Germline CDR1 and CDR2: MDHEN and SYDVKM. For the CDR3, the DNA is TGTGCCAGTCTCCCGGGACGACCGAATTCACCCCTCCACTTT. Protein product: CASLPGRPNSPLHF. The entire variable domain, with the rest obtained from reference TRBV28 and TRBJ1-6, is as follows: DVKVTQSSRYLVKRTGEKVFLECVQDMDHENMFWYRQDPGLGLRLIYFSYDVKMKEKGDIPEGYSVSREKKERFSLILESASTNQTSMYLCASLPGRPNSPLHFGNGTRLTVT.

This clonotype was counted at least ten times. V and J are TRBV20-1 and TRBJ1-4, with 7 bases that match TRBD1. CDR1 is DFQATT, CDR2 SNEGSKA, per germline (reference sequence). There are 13 residues in the CDR3. Trimming took 6 bases from V and 8 from J; bases not matched to a gene: 9. DNA for the CDR3: TGCAGTGCGGAACGACAGGGAAGGGAAAAACTGTTTTTT. This gives the protein CSAERQGREKLFF.

This clonotype was seen a handful of times. The chain has TRBV24-1 and TRBJ2-1; a weak D match, TRBD2 (5 bases). V lost 4 bases and J lost 3, with 18 bases in between. Germline CDR1 KGHDR, CDR2 SFDVKD. CDR3 length: 17 amino acids. The CDR3 DNA is TGTGCCACCAGTGACCCACCAGGCGTGGGAGACTACAATGAGCAGTTCTTC. Translating it yields CATSDPPGVGDYNEQFF.

Only one count was recorded for this clonotype. The CDR3 bases are TGTGCCAGCAGCTTGGGACAGGGAGTATTGGGCTACACCTTC. This codes for CASSLGQGVLGYTF. The chain is built from TRBV5-5 and TRBJ1-2, with 7 bases fitting TRBD1. The CDR3 covers 14 residues. The junction had 7 bases not matched to a gene; V was cut back by 0 bases and J by 8 bases. Looked up from germline, CDR1 is SGHKS and CDR2 is YYEKEE (reference sequence).

About this clonotype itself: A much larger clone differs from this one at a single base, so this may be a read error. This chain links TRBV6-5 with TRBJ1-6, with D possibly TRBD1 on 6 matching bases. Between the trimmed V and J ends, which lost 0 bases and 7 bases, there was a span of 10 bases. CDR3 length: 15 amino acids. Germline CDR1 reads MNHEY; CDR2 reads SVGAGI. Written as DNA, the CDR3 is TGTGCCAGCAGTTACTCGGAAGGGGGGAATTCACCCCTCCACTTT. Amino acid sequence: CASSYSEGGNSPLHF.

There are many counts of this clonotype. This chain connects TRBV9 to TRBJ2-5; D call uncertain. Germline CDR1 SGDLS, CDR2 YYNGEE. Trimming removed 0 bases at V and 1 base at J, with 7 bases between. The CDR3 sequence is 14 residues long. The CDR3 DNA sequence: TGTGCCAGCAGCGTAGGGGTCCCCCAAGAGACCCAGTACTTC. It codes for CASSVGVPQETQYF.

The chain couples TRBV4-2 to TRBJ2-6, with 8 bases aligning to TRBD2. Germline loops: CDR1 LGHNA, CDR2 YNFKEQ. The CDR3 contains 17 residues. The V and J ends lost 4 bases and 1 base, in that order; junction bases with no gene match: 6. CDR3 in DNA: TGTGCCAGCAGCCCCTTGGCGGGAGGATCTGGGGCCAACGTCCTGACTTTC. Translating gives CASSPLAGGSGANVLTF.